This TCR beta chain was sequenced during a study of blood T cells in healthy people across ages. Findings of the study overall: The diversity estimates, figures obtained from one million T cells, were considered underestimates. Per-million-T-cell TCR beta diversity fell roughly linearly with age.

A sample-barcoded 5' primer and a J-beta primer mix were used in a second PCR of about 7 to 12 cycles. A template-switch adaptor containing 12 random nucleotides labeled each cDNA molecule. TCRdb re-derived calls from the 5' RACE reads in MiXCR, one entry per CDR3 protein. Of 1.2 million to 1.5 million distinct CDR3 sequences in the sample, almost 60% were seen once. The CDR3 contains 15 residues. Trimming took 5 bases from V and 0 from J, leaving 11 bases between them. A word on this clonotype: Its antigen is not identified.

This clonotype was sampled from a young man in good health. The chain couples TRBV12-3 or TRBV12-4 to TRBJ1-5; D uncertain. Sequenced input: blood. DNA for the CDR3: TGTGCCAGCAGTCAAACGGAGTATAGCAATCAGCCCCAGCATTTT. Its protein product is CASSQTEYSNQPQHF.